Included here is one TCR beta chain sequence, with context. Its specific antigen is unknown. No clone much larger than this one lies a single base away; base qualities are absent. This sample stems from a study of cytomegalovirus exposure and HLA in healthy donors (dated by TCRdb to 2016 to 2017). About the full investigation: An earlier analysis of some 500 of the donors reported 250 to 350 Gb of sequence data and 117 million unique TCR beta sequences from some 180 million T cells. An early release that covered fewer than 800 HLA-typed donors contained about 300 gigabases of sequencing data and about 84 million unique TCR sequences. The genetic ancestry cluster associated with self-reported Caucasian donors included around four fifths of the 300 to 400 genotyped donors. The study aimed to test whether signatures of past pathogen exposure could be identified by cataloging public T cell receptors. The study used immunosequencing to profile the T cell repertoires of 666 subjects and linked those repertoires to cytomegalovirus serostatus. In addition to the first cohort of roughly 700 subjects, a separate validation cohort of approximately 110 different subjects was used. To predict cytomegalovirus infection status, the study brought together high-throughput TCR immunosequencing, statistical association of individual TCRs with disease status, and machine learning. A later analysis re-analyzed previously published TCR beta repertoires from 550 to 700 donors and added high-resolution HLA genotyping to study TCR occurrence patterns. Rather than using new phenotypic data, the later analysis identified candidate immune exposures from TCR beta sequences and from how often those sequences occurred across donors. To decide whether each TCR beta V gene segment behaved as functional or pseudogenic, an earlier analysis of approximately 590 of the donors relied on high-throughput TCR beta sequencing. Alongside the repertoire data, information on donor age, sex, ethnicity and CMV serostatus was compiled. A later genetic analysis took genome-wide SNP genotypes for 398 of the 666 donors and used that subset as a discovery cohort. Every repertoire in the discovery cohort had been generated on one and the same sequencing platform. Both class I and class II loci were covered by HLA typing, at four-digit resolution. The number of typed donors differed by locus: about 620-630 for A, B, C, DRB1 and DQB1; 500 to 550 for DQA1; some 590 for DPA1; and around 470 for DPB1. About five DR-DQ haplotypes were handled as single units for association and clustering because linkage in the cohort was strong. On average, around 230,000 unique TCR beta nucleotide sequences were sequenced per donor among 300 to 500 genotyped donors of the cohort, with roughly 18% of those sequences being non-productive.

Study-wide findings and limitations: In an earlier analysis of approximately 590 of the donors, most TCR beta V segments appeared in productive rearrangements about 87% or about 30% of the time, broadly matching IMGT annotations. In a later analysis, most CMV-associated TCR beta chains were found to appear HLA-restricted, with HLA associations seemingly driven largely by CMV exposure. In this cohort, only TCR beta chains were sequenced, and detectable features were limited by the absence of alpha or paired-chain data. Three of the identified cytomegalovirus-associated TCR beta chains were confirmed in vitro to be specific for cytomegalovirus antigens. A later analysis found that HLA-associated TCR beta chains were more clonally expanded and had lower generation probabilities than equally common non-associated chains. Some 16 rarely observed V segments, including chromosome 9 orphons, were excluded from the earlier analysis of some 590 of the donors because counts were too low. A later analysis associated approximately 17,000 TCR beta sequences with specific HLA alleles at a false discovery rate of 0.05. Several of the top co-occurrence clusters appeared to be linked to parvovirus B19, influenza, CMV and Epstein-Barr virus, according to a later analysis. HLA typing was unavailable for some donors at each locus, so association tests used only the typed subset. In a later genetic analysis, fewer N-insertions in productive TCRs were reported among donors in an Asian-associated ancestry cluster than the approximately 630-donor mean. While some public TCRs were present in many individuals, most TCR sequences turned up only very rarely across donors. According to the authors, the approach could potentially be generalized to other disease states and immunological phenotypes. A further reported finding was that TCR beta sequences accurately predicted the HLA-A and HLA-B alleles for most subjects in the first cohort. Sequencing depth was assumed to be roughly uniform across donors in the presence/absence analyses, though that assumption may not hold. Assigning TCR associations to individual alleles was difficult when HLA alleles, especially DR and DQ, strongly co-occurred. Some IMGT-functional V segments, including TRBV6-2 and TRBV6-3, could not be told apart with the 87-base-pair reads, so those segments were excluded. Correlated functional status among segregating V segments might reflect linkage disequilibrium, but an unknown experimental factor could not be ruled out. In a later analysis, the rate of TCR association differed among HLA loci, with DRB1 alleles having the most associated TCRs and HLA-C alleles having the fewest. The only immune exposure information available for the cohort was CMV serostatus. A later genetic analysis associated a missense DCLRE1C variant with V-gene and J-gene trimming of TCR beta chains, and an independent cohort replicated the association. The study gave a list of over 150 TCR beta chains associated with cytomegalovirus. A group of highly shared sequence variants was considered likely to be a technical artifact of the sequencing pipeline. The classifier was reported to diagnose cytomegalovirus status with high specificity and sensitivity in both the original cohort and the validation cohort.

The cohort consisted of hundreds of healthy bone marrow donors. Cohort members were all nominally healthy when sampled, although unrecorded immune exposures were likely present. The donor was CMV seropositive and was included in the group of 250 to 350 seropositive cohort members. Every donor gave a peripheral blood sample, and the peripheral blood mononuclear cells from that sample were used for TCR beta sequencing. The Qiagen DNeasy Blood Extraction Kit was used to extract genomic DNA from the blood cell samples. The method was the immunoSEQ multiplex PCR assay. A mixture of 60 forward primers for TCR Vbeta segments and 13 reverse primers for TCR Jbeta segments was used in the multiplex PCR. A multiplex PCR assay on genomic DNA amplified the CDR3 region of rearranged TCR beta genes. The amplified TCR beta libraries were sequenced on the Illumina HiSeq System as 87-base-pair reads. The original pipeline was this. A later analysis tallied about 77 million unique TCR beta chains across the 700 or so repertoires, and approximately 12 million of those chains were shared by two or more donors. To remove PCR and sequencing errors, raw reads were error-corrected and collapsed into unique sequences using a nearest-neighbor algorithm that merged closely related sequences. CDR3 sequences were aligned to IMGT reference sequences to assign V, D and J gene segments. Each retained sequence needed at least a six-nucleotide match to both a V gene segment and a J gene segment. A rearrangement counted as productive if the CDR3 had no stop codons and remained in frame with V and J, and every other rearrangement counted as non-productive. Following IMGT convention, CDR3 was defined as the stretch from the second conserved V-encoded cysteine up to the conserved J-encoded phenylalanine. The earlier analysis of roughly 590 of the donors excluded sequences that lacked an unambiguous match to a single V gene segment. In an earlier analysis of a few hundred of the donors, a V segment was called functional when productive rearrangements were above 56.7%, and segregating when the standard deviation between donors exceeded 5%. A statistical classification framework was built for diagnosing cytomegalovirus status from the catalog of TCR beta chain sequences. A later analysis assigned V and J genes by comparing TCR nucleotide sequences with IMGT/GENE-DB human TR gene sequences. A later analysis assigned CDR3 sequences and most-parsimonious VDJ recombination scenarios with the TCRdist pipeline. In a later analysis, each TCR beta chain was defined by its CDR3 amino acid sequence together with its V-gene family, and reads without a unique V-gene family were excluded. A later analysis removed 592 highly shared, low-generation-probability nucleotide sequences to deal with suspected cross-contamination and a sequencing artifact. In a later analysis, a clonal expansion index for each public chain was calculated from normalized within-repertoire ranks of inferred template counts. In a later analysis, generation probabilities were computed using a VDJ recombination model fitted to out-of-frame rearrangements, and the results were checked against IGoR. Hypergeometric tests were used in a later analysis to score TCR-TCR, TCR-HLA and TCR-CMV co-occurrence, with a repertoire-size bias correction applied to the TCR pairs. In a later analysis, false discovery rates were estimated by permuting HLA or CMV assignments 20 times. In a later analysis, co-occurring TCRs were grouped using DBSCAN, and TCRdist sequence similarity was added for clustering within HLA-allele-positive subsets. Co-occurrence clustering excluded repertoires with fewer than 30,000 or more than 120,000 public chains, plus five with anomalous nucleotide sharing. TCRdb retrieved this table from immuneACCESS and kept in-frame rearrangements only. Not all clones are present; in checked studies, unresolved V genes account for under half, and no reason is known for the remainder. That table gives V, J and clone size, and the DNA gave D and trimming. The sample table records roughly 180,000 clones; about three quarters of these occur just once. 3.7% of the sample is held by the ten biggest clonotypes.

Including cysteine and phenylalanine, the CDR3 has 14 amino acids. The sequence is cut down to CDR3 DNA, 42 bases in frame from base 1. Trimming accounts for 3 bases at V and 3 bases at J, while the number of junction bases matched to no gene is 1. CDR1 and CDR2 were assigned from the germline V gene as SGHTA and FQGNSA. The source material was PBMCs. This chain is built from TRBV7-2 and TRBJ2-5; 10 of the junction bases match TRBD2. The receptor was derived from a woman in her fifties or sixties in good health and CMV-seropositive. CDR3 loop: CASSFSGGKETQYF. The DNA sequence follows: TGTGCCAGCAGCTTTAGCGGGGGGAAAGAGACCCAGTACTTC.